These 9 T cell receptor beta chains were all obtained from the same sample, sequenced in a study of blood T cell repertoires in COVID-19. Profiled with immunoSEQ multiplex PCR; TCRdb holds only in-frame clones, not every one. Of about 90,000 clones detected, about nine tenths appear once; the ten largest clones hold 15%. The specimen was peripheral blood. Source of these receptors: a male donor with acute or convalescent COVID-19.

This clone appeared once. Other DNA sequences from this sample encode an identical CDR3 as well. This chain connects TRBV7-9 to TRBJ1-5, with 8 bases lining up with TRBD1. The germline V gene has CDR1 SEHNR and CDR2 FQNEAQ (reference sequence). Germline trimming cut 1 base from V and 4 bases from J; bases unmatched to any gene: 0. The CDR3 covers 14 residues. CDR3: CASSLGTGNQPQHF. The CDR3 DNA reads TGTGCCAGCAGCTTAGGGACAGGGAATCAGCCCCAGCATTTT.

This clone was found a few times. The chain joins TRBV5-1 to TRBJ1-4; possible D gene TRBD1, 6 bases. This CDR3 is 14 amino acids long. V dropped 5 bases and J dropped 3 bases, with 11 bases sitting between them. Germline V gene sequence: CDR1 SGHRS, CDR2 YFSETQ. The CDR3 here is CASRKDSSNEKLFF. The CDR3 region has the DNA TGCGCCAGCAGAAAGGACAGCTCTAATGAAAAACTGTTTTTT.

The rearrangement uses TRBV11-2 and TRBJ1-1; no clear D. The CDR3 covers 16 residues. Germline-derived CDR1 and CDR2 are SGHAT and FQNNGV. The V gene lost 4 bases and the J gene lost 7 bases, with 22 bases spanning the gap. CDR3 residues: CASSSIRGGVRVEAFF. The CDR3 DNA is TGTGCCAGCAGCTCCATTCGGGGAGGCGTGAGGGTTGAAGCTTTCTTT.

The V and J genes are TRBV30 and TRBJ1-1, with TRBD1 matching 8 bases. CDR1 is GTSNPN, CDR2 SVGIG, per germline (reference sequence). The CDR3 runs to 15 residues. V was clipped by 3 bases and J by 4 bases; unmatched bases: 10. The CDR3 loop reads CAWRRAGGVGTEAFF. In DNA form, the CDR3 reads TGTGCCTGGAGGCGGGCAGGGGGCGTTGGCACTGAAGCTTTCTTT.

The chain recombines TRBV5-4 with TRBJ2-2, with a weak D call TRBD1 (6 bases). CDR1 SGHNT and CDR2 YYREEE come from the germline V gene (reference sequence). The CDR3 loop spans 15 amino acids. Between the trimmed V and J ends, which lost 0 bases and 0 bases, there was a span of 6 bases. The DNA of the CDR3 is TGTGCCAGCAGCTTGGCAGGGGCGAACACCGGGGAGCTGTTTTTT. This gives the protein CASSLAGANTGELFF.

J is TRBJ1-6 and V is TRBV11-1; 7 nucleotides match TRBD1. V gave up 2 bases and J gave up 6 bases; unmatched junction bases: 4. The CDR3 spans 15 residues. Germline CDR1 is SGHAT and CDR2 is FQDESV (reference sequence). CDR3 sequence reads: CASSLRQGGNSPLHF. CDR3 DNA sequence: TGTGCCAGCAGCTTACGACAGGGCGGTAATTCACCCCTCCACTTT.

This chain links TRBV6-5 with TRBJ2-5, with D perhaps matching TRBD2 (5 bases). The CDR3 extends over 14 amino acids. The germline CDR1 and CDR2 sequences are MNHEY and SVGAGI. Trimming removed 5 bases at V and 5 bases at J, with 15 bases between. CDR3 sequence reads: CASSKGLTGETQYF. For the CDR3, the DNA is TGTGCCAGCAGTAAGGGCCTCACGGGGGAGACCCAGTACTTC.

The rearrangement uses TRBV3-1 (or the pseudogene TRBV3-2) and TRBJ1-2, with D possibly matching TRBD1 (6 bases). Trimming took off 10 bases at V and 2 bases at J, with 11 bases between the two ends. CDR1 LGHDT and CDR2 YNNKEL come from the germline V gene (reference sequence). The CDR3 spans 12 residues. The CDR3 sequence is CATSGENYGYTF. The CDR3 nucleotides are TGTGCCACCTCAGGGGAGAACTATGGCTACACCTTC.

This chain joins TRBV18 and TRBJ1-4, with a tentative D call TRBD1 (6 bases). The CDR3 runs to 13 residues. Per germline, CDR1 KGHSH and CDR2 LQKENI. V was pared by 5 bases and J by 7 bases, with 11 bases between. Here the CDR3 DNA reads TGTGCCAGCTCAAGGGGGGGTGCTGAAAAACTGTTTTTT. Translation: CASSRGGAEKLFF. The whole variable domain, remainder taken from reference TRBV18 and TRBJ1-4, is NAGVMQNPRHLVRRRGQEARLRCSPMKGHSHVYWYRQLPEEGLKFMVYLQKENIIDESGMPKERFSAEFPKEGPSILRIQQVVRGDSAAYFCASSRGGAEKLFFGSGTQLSVL.